Following are 13 T cell receptor beta chains from one sample sequenced in a study of T cell responses to AZD1222 COVID-19 vaccine. The data were produced by immunoSEQ multiplex PCR, yet TCRdb's version contains in-frame clones alone and is incomplete. The table shows about 56,000 clones, with around 85% occurring only once. This sample comprised peripheral blood, obtained on day 0 of AZD1222 vaccination. The receptors shown here come from an adult in good health.

This clone was picked up one time. The rearrangement links TRBV27 to TRBJ2-1; D not resolved. Looked up from germline, CDR1 is MNHEY and CDR2 is SMNVEV (reference sequence). V was trimmed by 4 bases and J by 10 bases, leaving 14 bases between them. This CDR3 is 13 amino acids long. The CDR3 bases are TGTGCCAGCAGTTCACCCTTAGTATCAGAGCAGTTCTTC. Its translation: CASSSPLVSEQFF.

The count of this clone is one. CDR3 coding DNA: TGCAGCGTTCTTATAGCGTCCTACGAGCAGTACTTC. Amino acids: CSVLIASYEQYF. This chain connects TRBV29-1 to TRBJ2-7; maybe TRBD2 (5 bases). Trimming pared 5 bases from V and 1 base from J, leaving 9 bases between. Germline assignment: CDR1 SQVTM and CDR2 ANQGSEA. The CDR3 is made up of 12 amino acids.

The rearrangement joins TRBV2 to TRBJ2-1, with TRBD1 identical over 9 bases. The CDR3 runs 13 residues. CDR1 and CDR2 from the germline V gene are SNHLY and FYNNEI. The junction had 6 bases not matched to a gene; V was cut back by 5 bases and J by 10 bases. CDR3 DNA: TGTGCCAGCAGTTGGACAGGGGAGGTAGAGCAGTTCTTC. Translating gives CASSWTGEVEQFF. The full variable domain, its missing parts supplied by reference TRBV2 and TRBJ2-1, is EPEVTQTPSHQVTQMGQEVILRCVPISNHLYFYWYRQILGQKVEFLVSFYNNEISEKSEIFDDQFSVERPDGSNFTLKIRSTKLEDSAMYFCASSWTGEVEQFFGPGTRLTVL.

This clone occurred a few times. The CDR3 DNA reads TGTGCCAGCAGGCATGACAGAAACACTGAAGCTTTCTTT. This gives the protein CASRHDRNTEAFF. J is TRBJ1-1 and V is TRBV3-1 (or the pseudogene TRBV3-2); D perhaps matches TRBD1 (5 bases). V lost 6 bases and J lost 2, with 10 bases in between. The CDR3 consists of 13 residues. Germline V gene lookup returns CDR1 LGHDT and CDR2 YNNKEL (reference sequence).

This clone was detected once. V gene TRBV28 combines with J gene TRBJ1-3; D is ambiguous. The germline V gene encodes CDR1 MDHEN and CDR2 SYDVKM. Between the trimmed V and J ends, which lost 8 bases and 0 bases, there was a span of 14 bases. This CDR3 contains 15 residues. CDR3 sequence (DNA): TGTGCCAGCGGACTGACGGTGGTCTCTGGAAACACCATATATTTT. As protein: CASGLTVVSGNTIYF.

This chain links TRBV7-2 with TRBJ2-2; D possibly corresponds to TRBD1 (5 bases). The germline CDR1 and CDR2 sequences are SGHTA and FQGNSA. Deletions cut 3 bases from V and 0 bases from J, with 8 bases between. The CDR3 has 15 residues. CDR3 residues: CASSLLQANTGELFF. The CDR3 region has the DNA TGTGCCAGCAGCTTGCTACAGGCGAACACCGGGGAGCTGTTTTTT. Variable domain in full (rest from reference TRBV7-2 and TRBJ2-2): GAGVSQSPSNKVTEKGKDVELRCDPISGHTALYWYRQSLGQGLEFLIYFQGNSAPDKSGLPSDRFSAERTGGSVSTLTIQRTQQEDSAVYLCASSLLQANTGELFFGEGSRLTVL.

This clone was seen just once. This sequence joins TRBV5-4 and TRBJ2-3; D uncertain. Germline assignment: CDR1 SGHNT and CDR2 YYREEE (reference sequence). The CDR3 sequence is 12 residues long. V lost 3 bases, J lost 0 bases, and 2 bases lay in between. In DNA, the CDR3 is TGTGCCAGCAGCTCAAGCACAGATACGCAGTATTTT. Translation gives CASSSSTDTQYF.

This chain links TRBV28 with TRBJ2-7; D tentatively reads TRBD1 or TRBD2 (6 bases each). From germline, CDR1 is MDHEN and CDR2 SYDVKM. CDR3 size: 14 residues. Trimming left V 5 bases short and J 2 bases short, with 13 bases between. CDR3 coding DNA: TGTGCCAGCAGTCCCGGGGGCGTCCCCTACGAGCAGTACTTC. Residues: CASSPGGVPYEQYF.

This chain joins TRBV4-2 and TRBJ2-7; a weak D match, TRBD2 (6 bases). The CDR3 spans 16 residues. Germline lookup yields CDR1 LGHNA and CDR2 YNFKEQ. Trimming took off 1 base at V and 3 bases at J, with 16 bases between the two ends. For the CDR3, the DNA is TGTGCCAGCAGCCAAGCCTTGGGGGGAGGTTTCTACGAGCAGTACTTC. It is translated as CASSQALGGGFYEQYF.

The V gene is TRBV3-1 (or the pseudogene TRBV3-2), the J gene TRBJ2-7; tentatively, D is TRBD2 (6 bases). Germline CDR1 is LGHDT and CDR2 is YNNKEL (reference sequence). Between the trimmed V and J ends, which lost 1 base and 1 base, there was a span of 11 bases. The CDR3 sequence is 15 residues long. The CDR3 loop reads CASSQAHSGSYEQYF. For the CDR3, the DNA is TGTGCCAGCAGCCAAGCGCATAGCGGATCCTACGAGCAGTACTTC.

The chain has TRBV5-1 and TRBJ1-1; no definite D call. Germline V gives CDR1 SGHRS, CDR2 YFSETQ. Trimming removed 5 bases at V and 7 bases at J, with 9 bases between. The CDR3 sequence is 11 residues long. The CDR3 sequence is CASSSGVEAFF. The CDR3 region has the DNA TGCGCCAGCAGTTCAGGAGTTGAAGCTTTCTTT.

This clone was seen only a few times. The chain is built from TRBV5-1 and TRBJ1-3; D ambiguous. This CDR3 region has 14 residues. Per the germline V gene, CDR1 is SGHRS and CDR2 is YFSETQ. Between the trimmed V and J ends, which lost 0 bases and 0 bases, there was a span of 4 bases. CDR3 protein: CASSLDVSGNTIYF. CDR3 DNA sequence: TGCGCCAGCAGCTTGGACGTCTCTGGAAACACCATATATTTT.

A remark on this clone: One base away lies a much larger clone, so this may be a sequencing read error. Other DNA sequences in the same sample also yield this CDR3. This chain uses TRBV6-4 with TRBJ2-2, with a possible D match to TRBD1 (6 bases). V was trimmed by 4 bases and J by 3 bases, leaving 6 bases between them. The germline V gene encodes CDR1 MRHNA and CDR2 SNTAGT. There are 13 residues in the CDR3. This CDR3 reads CASSAGDTGELFF. In nucleotides, the CDR3 is TGTGCCAGCAGTGCAGGGGACACCGGGGAGCTGTTTTTT.